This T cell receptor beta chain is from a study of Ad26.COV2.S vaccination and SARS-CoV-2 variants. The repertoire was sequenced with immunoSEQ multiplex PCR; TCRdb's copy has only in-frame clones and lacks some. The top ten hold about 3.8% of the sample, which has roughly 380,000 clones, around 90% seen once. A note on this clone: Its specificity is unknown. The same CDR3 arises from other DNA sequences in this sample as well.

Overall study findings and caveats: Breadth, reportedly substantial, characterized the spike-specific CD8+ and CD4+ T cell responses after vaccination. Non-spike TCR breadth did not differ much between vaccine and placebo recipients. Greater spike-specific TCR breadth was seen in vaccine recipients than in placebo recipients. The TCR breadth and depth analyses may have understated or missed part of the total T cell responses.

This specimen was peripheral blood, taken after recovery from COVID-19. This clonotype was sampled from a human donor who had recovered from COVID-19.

CDR3 coding DNA: TGTGCCAGCTCACCACTACGGGGCACTGAAGCTTTCTTT. Its protein product is CASSPLRGTEAFF. The chain recombines TRBV18 with TRBJ1-1; unclear D gene. This CDR3 is built from 13 residues. V lost 1 base and J 4 bases, leaving 7 bases between the germline ends. Germline-derived CDR1 and CDR2 are KGHSH and LQKENI. Full variable domain (rest looked up from reference TRBV18 and TRBJ1-1): NAGVMQNPRHLVRRRGQEARLRCSPMKGHSHVYWYRQLPEEGLKFMVYLQKENIIDESGMPKERFSAEFPKEGPSILRIQQVVRGDSAAYFCASSPLRGTEAFFGQGTRLTVV.